The present T cell receptor beta chain was sequenced within a study of cytomegalovirus exposure and HLA in healthy donors. 60 Vbeta and 13 Jbeta primers were used in PCR. Assay used: immunoSEQ multiplex PCR; TCRdb lists only in-frame clones, some missing. There are around 150,000 clones in the sample; around 80% occur only once, and about 4.5% lies in the top ten. This clone was found a few times. Material: PBMCs. The receptor was derived from a man under 40 in good health.

Here the CDR3 reads CASSLGLANEQFF. Written as DNA, the CDR3 is TGTGCCAGCAGCTTGGGACTAGCGAATGAGCAGTTCTTC. The genes are TRBV5-6 and TRBJ2-1; 8 nucleotides agree with TRBD2. Trimming at V came to 0 bases and at J to 7 bases, leaving 0 bases not matched to a gene. This CDR3 is built from 13 residues. Looked up from germline, CDR1 is SGHDT and CDR2 is YYEEEE.